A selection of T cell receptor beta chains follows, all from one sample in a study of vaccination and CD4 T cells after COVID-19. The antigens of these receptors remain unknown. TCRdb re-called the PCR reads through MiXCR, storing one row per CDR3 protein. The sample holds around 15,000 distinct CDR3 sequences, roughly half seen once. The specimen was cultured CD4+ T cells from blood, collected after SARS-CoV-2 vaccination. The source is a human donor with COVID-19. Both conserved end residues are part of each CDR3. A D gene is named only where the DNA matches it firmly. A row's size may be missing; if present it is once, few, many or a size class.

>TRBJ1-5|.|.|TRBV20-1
TGCAGTGCTGTCGACAGTAATAGCAATCAGCCCCAGCATTTT
CSAVDSNSNQPQHF
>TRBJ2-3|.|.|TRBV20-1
TGCAGTGCTATGGGCCGGGCCCCCCGGGCAGATACGCAGTATTTT
CSAMGRAPRADTQYF
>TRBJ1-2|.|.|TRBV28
TGTGCCAGCAGTTTGTTACAGTCTAACTATGGCTACACCTTC
CASSLLQSNYGYTF
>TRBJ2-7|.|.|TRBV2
TGTGCCAGCAGCCGAAACTACGAGCAGTACTTC
CASSRNYEQYF
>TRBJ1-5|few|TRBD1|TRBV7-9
TGTGCCAGCAGCTCGGGACAGCTCAATCAGCCCCAGCATTTT
CASSSGQLNQPQHF
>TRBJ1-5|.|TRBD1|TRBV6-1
TGTGCCAGCACTGAACCTGGCAGGGGGAGCTATCAGCCCCAGCATTTT
CASTEPGRGSYQPQHF
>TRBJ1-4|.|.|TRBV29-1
TGCAGCGCCCGCAGGGGCAGTGAAAAACTGTTTTTT
CSARRGSEKLFF
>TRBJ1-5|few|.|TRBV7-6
TGTGCCAGCAGCTTATCCCACAGCTTAAATCAGCCCCAGCATTTT
CASSLSHSLNQPQHF
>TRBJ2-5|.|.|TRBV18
TGTGCCAGCTCACCTTACCAAGAGACCCAGTACTTC
CASSPYQETQYF
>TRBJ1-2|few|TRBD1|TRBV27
TGTGCCAGCAGTTCCAAGGGGGCAACAACAAACTATGGCTACACCTTC
CASSSKGATTNYGYTF
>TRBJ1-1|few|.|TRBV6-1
TGTGCCAGCAGGCGCGACAGAATCAAGAACACTGAAGCTTTCTTT
CASRRDRIKNTEAFF
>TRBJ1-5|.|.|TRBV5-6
TGTGCCAGCAGTCAGGGACATTCCAATCAGCCCCAGCATTTT
CASSQGHSNQPQHF
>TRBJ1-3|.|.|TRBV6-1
TGTGCCATCCTAATCTTAGGGGCGGACTCTGGAAACACCATATATTTT
CAILILGADSGNTIYF
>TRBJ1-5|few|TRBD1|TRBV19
TGTGCCAGTACTACCGGGACAGGGGACTATAGCAATCAGCCCCAGCATTTT
CASTTGTGDYSNQPQHF
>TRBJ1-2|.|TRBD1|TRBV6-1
TGTGCCAGCAGTGTGGACAGGGACTATGGCTACACCTTC
CASSVDRDYGYTF
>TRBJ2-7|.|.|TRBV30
TGTGCCTGGAGTGGTCAGTACGAGCAGTACTTC
CAWSGQYEQYF
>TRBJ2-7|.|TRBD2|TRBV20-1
TGCAGTGCTAGAGCAGCGGGGGGAAGCTCCTACGAGCAGTACTTC
CSARAAGGSSYEQYF
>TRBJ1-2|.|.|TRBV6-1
TGTGCCAGCAGTGAAGCCAGGGAACTAGGCTATGGCTACACCTTC
CASSEARELGYGYTF
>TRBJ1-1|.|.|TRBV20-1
TGCAGTGCCCCGGGCCAGAACACTGAAGCTTTCTTT
CSAPGQNTEAFF
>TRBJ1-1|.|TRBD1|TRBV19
TGTGCCAGTAGTCGGTCAGGCCCGACAGGGGTTTACCCGGACACTGAAGCTTTCTTT
CASSRSGPTGVYPDTEAFF
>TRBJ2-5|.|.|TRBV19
TGTGCCAGTAGTGGCAGCTCCAAGGGGGAGACCCAGTACTTC
CASSGSSKGETQYF
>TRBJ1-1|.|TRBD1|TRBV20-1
TGCAGTGCTAGGGGGGGGACAGGTCTCGTAGGAAACACTGAAGCTTTCTTT
CSARGGTGLVGNTEAFF
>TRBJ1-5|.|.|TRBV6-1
TGTGCCAGCAGCCTCCAGGGGTCCGCTGGGAATCAGCCCCAGCATTTT
CASSLQGSAGNQPQHF
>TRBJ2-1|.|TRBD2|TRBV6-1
TGTGCCAGCAGCGCTACTAGCGGGGGATACAATGAGCAGTTCTTC
CASSATSGGYNEQFF
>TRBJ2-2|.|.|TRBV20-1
TGCAGTGCTAGAGGATTGGGGAAGGACACCGGGGAGCTGTTTTTT
CSARGLGKDTGELFF